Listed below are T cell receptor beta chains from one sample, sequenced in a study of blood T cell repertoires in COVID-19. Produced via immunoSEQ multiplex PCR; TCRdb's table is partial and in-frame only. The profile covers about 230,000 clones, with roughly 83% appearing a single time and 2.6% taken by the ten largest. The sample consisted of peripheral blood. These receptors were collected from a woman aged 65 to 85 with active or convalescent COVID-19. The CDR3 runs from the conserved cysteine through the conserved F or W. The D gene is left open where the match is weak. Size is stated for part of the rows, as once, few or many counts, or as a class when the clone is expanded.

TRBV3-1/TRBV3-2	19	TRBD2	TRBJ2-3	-	CASSQEGLAGVISTDTQYF	TGTGCCAGCAGCCAAGAGGGACTAGCGGGAGTTATTAGCACAGATACGCAGTATTTT
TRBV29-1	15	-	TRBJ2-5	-	CSVAGGGQGLETQYF	TGCAGCGTTGCGGGGGGTGGACAGGGTTTGGAGACCCAGTACTTC
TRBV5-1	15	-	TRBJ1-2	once	CASSPSTGTQDGYTF	TGCGCCAGCAGCCCCTCGACAGGAACCCAGGATGGCTACACCTTC
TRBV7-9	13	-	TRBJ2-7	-	CASSSGTPWEQYF	TGTGCCAGCAGCTCGGGGACACCGTGGGAGCAGTACTTC
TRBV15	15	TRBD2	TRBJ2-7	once	CATSRASGSSYEQYF	TGTGCCACCAGCAGAGCTAGCGGGAGCTCCTACGAGCAGTACTTC
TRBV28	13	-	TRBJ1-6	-	CASVWREGGDLHF	TGTGCCAGCGTTTGGAGGGAGGGGGGTGACCTCCACTTT
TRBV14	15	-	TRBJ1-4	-	CASSQDLGGGEKLFF	TGTGCCAGCAGCCAAGATCTTGGGGGGGGTGAAAAACTGTTTTTT
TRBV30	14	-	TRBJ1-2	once	CAWGGKREDYGYTF	TGTGCCTGGGGGGGGAAAAGGGAGGACTATGGCTACACCTTC
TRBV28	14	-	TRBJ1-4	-	CASRQTGRGGKLFF	TGTGCCAGCAGGCAGACCGGCCGAGGAGGAAAACTGTTTTTT
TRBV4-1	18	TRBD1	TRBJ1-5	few	CASSHLGRLDRGNQPQHF	TGCGCCAGCAGCCACCTCGGCCGACTTGACAGGGGGAATCAGCCCCAGCATTTT
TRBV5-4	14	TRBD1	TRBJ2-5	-	CASSSTGGEETQYF	TGTGCCAGCAGCTCGACAGGGGGCGAAGAGACCCAGTACTTC